The 15 T cell receptor beta chains presented below share a single source sample, sequenced in a study of early T cells in non-severe SARS-CoV-2 infection. TCRdb re-called the 5' RACE reads with MiXCR, one entry per CDR3 protein. Altogether approximately 76,000 distinct CDR3 sequences are present, around 15% being singletons, with the ten largest covering roughly 3%. The sample comprised whole blood. These receptors were obtained from an adult who was a healthcare worker with PCR-confirmed SARS-CoV-2 infection or an uninfected control (not recorded which).

This chain uses TRBV6-1 with TRBJ1-1; D is perhaps TRBD1 (5 bases). Trimming pared 3 bases from V and 4 bases from J, leaving 24 bases between. The CDR3 loop spans 18 amino acids. CDR1 and CDR2 (germline): MNHNS, SASEGT. CDR3 DNA sequence: TGTGCCAGCAGTGAGCTAAATGTCCAGGGTGCCCGGGGCACTGAAGCTTTCTTT. Residues: CASSELNVQGARGTEAFF.

The chain joins TRBV6-5 to TRBJ2-2; D assignment may be TRBD1 or TRBD2 (6 bases each). V was shortened by 2 bases and J by 6 bases, with 16 bases between the two germline ends. The CDR3 consists of 16 residues. Germline lookup yields CDR1 MNHEY and CDR2 SVGAGI. The CDR3 sequence: CASSYGGRRSSGELFF. Written as DNA, the CDR3 is TGTGCCAGCAGTTACGGGGGGCGGAGGTCGTCCGGGGAGCTGTTTTTT.

This CDR3 is CASSLSGTLTDTQYF. The DNA for the CDR3 is TGTGCCAGCAGCTTATCGGGGACTCTCACAGATACGCAGTATTTT. The chain carries TRBV7-2 and TRBJ2-3; D may be TRBD2 (6 bases). The CDR3 consists of 15 residues. The germline CDR1 and CDR2 sequences are SGHTA and FQGNSA. V lost 2 bases to trimming and J lost 2 bases, with 11 bases between them.

This clonotype was detected ten times or more. The chain employs TRBV5-1 and TRBJ1-1, with D maybe TRBD1 (5 bases). This CDR3 comprises 14 residues. Germline V gene data show CDR1 as SGHRS and CDR2 as YFSETQ. V lost 2 bases, J lost 5 bases, and 13 bases lay in between. The CDR3 DNA reads TGCGCCAGCAGCTTACAAGGGGCGTATACTGAAGCTTTCTTT. Its translation: CASSLQGAYTEAFF.

Ten or more counts support this clonotype. The V and J genes are TRBV7-9 and TRBJ1-1, with D possibly TRBD1 on 6 matching bases. The CDR3 is made up of 16 amino acids. V shed 5 bases and J shed 3 bases, with 19 bases lying between them. From germline, CDR1 is SEHNR and CDR2 FQNEAQ (reference sequence). CDR3 protein: CASSPRGQDRYTEAFF. The CDR3 bases are TGTGCCAGCAGCCCACGGGGTCAGGACAGATACACTGAAGCTTTCTTT. Full variable domain (remainder filled in from reference TRBV7-9 and TRBJ1-1): DTGVSQNPRHKITKRGQNVTFRCDPISEHNRLYWYRQTLGQGPEFLTYFQNEAQLEKSRLLSDRFSAERPKGSFSTLEIQRTEQGDSAMYLCASSPRGQDRYTEAFFGQGTRLTVV.

This clonotype occurred a few times. The J gene is TRBJ1-5, the V gene TRBV7-9, with D unresolved. The CDR3 covers 14 residues. The V gene's germline CDR1 is SEHNR and CDR2 FQNEAQ (reference sequence). V lost 5 bases to trimming and J lost 3 bases, with 11 bases between them. The CDR3 reads CASSPGVFNQPQHF. CDR3 nucleotides: TGTGCCAGCAGCCCCGGGGTTTTCAATCAGCCCCAGCATTTT.

This clonotype was counted only a few times. This chain links TRBV29-1 with TRBJ2-5; 10 nucleotides agree with TRBD1. CDR1 is SQVTM, CDR2 ANQGSEA, per germline. CDR3 length: 14 residues. The V segment lost 4 bases and the J segment 1 base; nucleotides outside the gene matches: 3. In DNA, the CDR3 is TGCAGCGTTGGGACAGGGGGTAGCCAAGAGACCCAGTACTTC. As protein: CSVGTGGSQETQYF. The full variable domain, completed using reference TRBV29-1 and TRBJ2-5, is SAVISQKPSRDICQRGTSLTIQCQVDSQVTMMFWYRQQPGQSLTLIATANQGSEATYESGFVIDKFPISRPNLTFSTLTVSNMSPEDSSIYLCSVGTGGSQETQYFGPGTRLLVL.

This clonotype was recorded a few times. This chain uses TRBV11-2 with TRBJ2-4; D is unresolved. V was shortened by 5 bases and J by 0 bases, with 11 bases between the two germline ends. This CDR3 is built from 15 residues. CDR1 is SGHAT, CDR2 FQNNGV, per germline. CDR3 nucleotides: TGTGCCAGCAGCCCTACAGCTCTAGCCAAAAACATTCAGTACTTC. Its protein is CASSPTALAKNIQYF.

The chain recombines TRBV12-3 or TRBV12-4 with TRBJ1-6, with no clear D. This CDR3 is 16 amino acids long. Trimming took off 3 bases at V and 5 bases at J, with 14 bases between the two ends. This CDR3 reads CASSLGRNYDNSPLHF. The CDR3 nucleotides read TGTGCCAGCAGTTTGGGCCGAAACTACGATAATTCACCCCTCCACTTT.

The chain links TRBV24-1 to TRBJ2-1; tentative D call: TRBD2 (6 bases). Germline assignment: CDR1 KGHDR and CDR2 SFDVKD. The CDR3 extends over 15 amino acids. Deletions cut 10 bases from V and 0 bases from J, with 15 bases between. CDR3 protein: CATGPGEASYNEQFF. DNA for the CDR3: TGTGCCACGGGGCCGGGGGAGGCCTCCTACAATGAGCAGTTCTTC.

Of note for this clonotype: This could be a read error, since a much larger clone is one nucleotide away. The rearrangement uses TRBV14 and TRBJ2-7; 7 bases are shared with TRBD1. The CDR3 sequence is 16 residues long. Per the germline V gene, CDR1 is SGHDN and CDR2 is FVKESK. The DNA of the CDR3 is TGTGCCAGCAACCAAGTAGGGGGCGGACGTGGATACGAGCAGTACTTC. Protein: CASNQVGGGRGYEQYF.

The V call is TRBV6-5, the J call TRBJ1-1; no reliable D call. The V gene lost 5 bases and the J gene lost 1 base, with 11 bases spanning the gap. Germline V gene data show CDR1 as MNHEY and CDR2 as SVGAGI. CDR3 length equals 14 residues. CDR3 DNA sequence: TGTGCCAGCAGTCCCGGACCTACGAACACTGAAGCTTTCTTT. Amino acids: CASSPGPTNTEAFF.

This clonotype was recorded a few times. V and J are TRBV11-2 and TRBJ2-1; no clear D gene. Germline values: CDR1 SGHAT, CDR2 FQNNGV. CDR3 length equals 16 residues. Between the trimmed V and J ends, which lost 0 bases and 0 bases, there was a span of 9 bases. CDR3 DNA: TGTGCCAGCAGCTTAGAGGGCTACCCCTCCTACAATGAGCAGTTCTTC. Its protein is CASSLEGYPSYNEQFF.

This chain links TRBV6-5 with TRBJ2-6; D is uncertain. This CDR3 has 16 amino acids. CDR1 and CDR2 from the germline V gene are MNHEY and SVGAGI. V was trimmed by 10 bases and J by 0 bases, leaving 16 bases between them. The CDR3 DNA follows: TGTGCCACTTCTGAGACGTCCTCCTCTGGGGCCAACGTCCTGACTTTC. Encoded protein: CATSETSSSGANVLTF.

This clonotype was seen at least ten times. V and J are TRBV18 and TRBJ2-7, with D possibly being TRBD1 or TRBD2 (5 bases each). The germline V gene encodes CDR1 KGHSH and CDR2 LQKENI. V was cut by 3 bases and J by 2 bases, with 8 bases left in between. The CDR3 sequence is 13 residues long. DNA for the CDR3: TGTGCCAGCTCACCCGGGACCCCCTACGAGCAGTACTTC. It encodes CASSPGTPYEQYF.